This TCR beta chain derives from a study of T-cell memory formation after mild COVID-19. The CDR3 runs to 13 residues. The germline CDR1 and CDR2 sequences are MNHEY and SVGEGT. Trimming shortened V by 8 bases and J by 4 bases, and 12 bases separated the two germline ends. The TCR alpha and TCR beta cDNA libraries, bearing sample barcodes and UMIs, were generated by 5'RACE using constant-segment primers. From the 5' RACE reads, TCRdb called clonotypes with MiXCR, one entry per CDR3 protein. The data contain approximately 260,000 distinct CDR3 sequences, roughly 17% of them singletons. This clonotype was detected only a few times.

The sequencing sample was made of PBMCs or a T cell subset sorted from them (not recorded which). The chain recombines TRBV6-2 or TRBV6-3 with TRBJ1-5; tentatively, D is TRBD1 (5 bases). The clonotype comes from a man aged 18 to 29 who had mild COVID-19 (a few samples of this study predate the infection). Cell type and time point are not known. The CDR3 nucleotides read TGTGCCAGCGCCACGGGGGGAAATCAGCCCCAGCATTTT. Amino acids: CASATGGNQPQHF.